The clone carrying this TCR beta chain was seen many times. As yet, its antigen is unknown. Stable hyperthyroidism denotes an absence of ophthalmopathy throughout 18 months of follow-up. TCR beta CDR3 amplification used RNA transcripts. First-round RT-PCR relied on HTBI primers, and a second-round multiplex PCR came next. MiXCR, applied by TCRdb to the multiplex PCR reads, yields one record per CDR3 protein. The data contain more than 300,000 distinct CDR3 sequences, about a sixth of them singletons. Germline CDR1 and CDR2: SGHTA and FQGNSA. Trimming at V came to 2 bases and at J to 8 bases, leaving 8 bases not matched to a gene. The CDR3 loop spans 14 amino acids. The sample originates from a study of Graves' ophthalmopathy and Graves' hyperthyroidism. General study findings and limits: Blood also held most thyroid clonotypes expanded above 0.001 frequency. In predicting ophthalmopathy progression, the model reached around 66% sensitivity and under 75% specificity.

The TCR sequence derives from an adult woman with stable Graves' hyperthyroidism. Sequenced material: peripheral blood. This chain connects TRBV7-2 to TRBJ1-1; 7 bases align to TRBD1. CDR3 protein: CASSLNQGVSEAFF. The CDR3 DNA is TGTGCCAGCAGCTTAAATCAGGGGGTCTCGGAAGCTTTCTTT.